The 14 T cell receptor beta chains below all came from one sample that was sequenced in a study of T cells in Graves' hyperthyroidism and ophthalmopathy (dated by TCRdb to between 2019 and 2020). Libraries were prepared through multiplex PCR. Sequencer: Illumina HiSeq 2000. TCR beta CDR3 regions were amplified from RNA transcripts. The TCR CDR3 was subjected to a first round of RT-PCR using the HTBI primer set and the Qiagen OneStep RT-PCR kit. TCRdb reprocessing: public reads trimmed at Q25 with fastp, clones called with MiXCR, in-frame beta chains kept. Entries are consolidated by CDR3 protein sequence, retaining the most common genes and DNA. This sample is represented by 700,000 or so distinct CDR3 sequences; roughly 15% of them were singletons. The ten most abundant clones make up over 7.5% of the sample. The sequencing input was blood. The origin of the receptors is a man younger than 35 with Graves' hyperthyroidism.

The sample holds a few counts of this clonotype. This sequence joins TRBV6-4 and TRBJ1-1, with a weak D call TRBD1 (5 bases). V shed 2 bases and J shed 10 bases, with 14 bases lying between them. CDR3 length: 13 amino acids. Germline V gene data show CDR1 as MRHNA and CDR2 as SNTAGT. CDR3 sequence reads: CASSDLPGQPAFF. In DNA form, the CDR3 reads TGTGCCAGCAGTGACCTTCCTGGACAACCAGCTTTCTTT.

Concerning this clonotype itself: Being one base from a much bigger clone, this may be a read error. J is TRBJ1-1 and V is TRBV2, with 8 nucleotides matching TRBD1. The CDR3 extends over 14 amino acids. J lost 7 bases, V lost 7 bases, and 11 bases had no gene match. Germline CDR1 reads SNHLY; CDR2 reads FYNNEI. CDR3 residues: CASNPTGQAYEAFF. The DNA for the CDR3 is TGTGCCAGCAACCCGACGGGACAGGCATATGAAGCTTTCTTT.

The chain recombines TRBV6-5 with TRBJ2-5; D might be TRBD2 (6 bases). The CDR3 contains 15 residues. From germline, CDR1 is MNHEY and CDR2 SVGAGI. The V end lost 5 bases, the J end lost 1 base, and 14 bases lay between the germline ends. The CDR3 region is CASSHGGGGQETQYF. The CDR3 coding sequence is TGTGCCAGCAGTCACGGGGGTGGGGGCCAAGAGACCCAGTACTTC.

This clonotype was seen many times. This rearrangement joins TRBV6-5 to TRBJ2-1, with D uncertain. This CDR3 spans 13 amino acids. CDR1 and CDR2 from the germline V gene are MNHEY and SVGAGI. Trimming stripped 0 bases from V and 2 bases from J, with 2 bases between. The CDR3 nucleotides read TGTGCCAGCAGTTACTCGACCTACAATGAGCAGTTCTTC. Amino acids: CASSYSTYNEQFF.

CDR3 DNA sequence: TGCAGCGTTGACGCCGGGGGGCATGAGCAGTTCTTC. It is translated as CSVDAGGHEQFF. The chain combines TRBV29-1 with TRBJ2-1; D might be TRBD2 (7 bases). Trimming took 3 bases from V and 8 from J, leaving 11 bases between them. This CDR3 contains 12 residues. CDR1 and CDR2 from the germline V gene are SQVTM and ANQGSEA.

This clonotype appeared many times. The chain couples TRBV7-6 to TRBJ1-1, with a weak D call TRBD1 (5 bases). CDR3 length: 15 amino acids. Deletions cut 1 base from V and 5 bases from J, with 14 bases between. CDR1 and CDR2 (germline): SGHVS, FNYEAQ. In DNA, the CDR3 is TGTGCCAGCAGCTTAGAGAAGGGGCGCGGAACTGAAGCTTTCTTT. Amino acid sequence: CASSLEKGRGTEAFF.

This clonotype was seen repeatedly, ten times or more. One junction end does not reproduce the germline sequence, and a read error may be involved. The chain employs TRBV30 and TRBJ1-5; D might be TRBD1 (5 bases). CDR1 is GTSNPN, CDR2 SVGIG, per germline (reference sequence). This CDR3 is built from 15 residues. The CDR3, as DNA: TGTGCCTGCAGTGAGATGGGGGGTGGCAATCAGCCCCAGCATTTT. The encoded protein is CACSEMGGGNQPQHF.

This clonotype came up many times. The chain uses TRBV6-1 and TRBJ1-1, with D unclear. This CDR3 contains 13 residues. CDR1 MNHNS and CDR2 SASEGT come from the germline V gene. The V gene lost 5 bases and the J gene lost 1 base, with 8 bases spanning the gap. The CDR3 DNA sequence: TGTGCCAGCAGTTGGATTCCGAACACTGAAGCTTTCTTT. Its protein is CASSWIPNTEAFF.

The chain recombines TRBV11-3 with TRBJ2-7; D gene uncertain. Trimming pared 3 bases from V and 0 bases from J, leaving 12 bases between. CDR3 length: 15 amino acids. Germline V gene data show CDR1 as SGHNT and CDR2 as YENEEA. In nucleotides, the CDR3 is TGTGCCAGCAGCTTCGGGCGGATGAGCTCCTACGAGCAGTACTTC. Translated, it gives CASSFGRMSSYEQYF.

The chain uses TRBV28 and TRBJ2-2; D remains unclear. The CDR3 consists of 14 residues. Trimming took 8 bases from V and 5 from J, leaving 15 bases between them. Germline CDR1 MDHEN, CDR2 SYDVKM. The CDR3 spells CASQDPRSTGELFF. In DNA form, the CDR3 reads TGTGCCAGCCAAGACCCTCGGTCGACCGGGGAGCTGTTTTTT. The full variable domain, with the rest looked up from reference TRBV28 and TRBJ2-2, is DVKVTQSSRYLVKRTGEKVFLECVQDMDHENMFWYRQDPGLGLRLIYFSYDVKMKEKGDIPEGYSVSREKKERFSLILESASTNQTSMYLCASQDPRSTGELFFGEGSRLTVL.

This clonotype came up many times. The chain uses TRBV3-1 and TRBJ2-1; tentatively, D is TRBD2 (6 bases). Trimming left V 4 bases short and J 8 bases short, with 15 bases between. The CDR3 length is 14 residues. In germline, CDR1 is LGHDT, CDR2 YNNKEL (reference sequence). The CDR3 region has the DNA TGTGCCAGCAGCCTCACTAGCTCCGGAGATGAGCAGTTCTTC. It codes for CASSLTSSGDEQFF.

This clonotype occurred a few times. This sequence joins TRBV9 and TRBJ2-3; D is ambiguous. Between the trimmed V and J ends, which lost 0 bases and 2 bases, there was a span of 10 bases. The CDR3 sequence is 15 residues long. Germline-derived CDR1 and CDR2 are SGDLS and YYNGEE. CDR3 region: CASSVDPYSTDTQYF. CDR3 DNA sequence: TGTGCCAGCAGCGTAGACCCCTACTCCACAGATACGCAGTATTTT.

This sequence joins TRBV19 and TRBJ2-3; 12 bases fit TRBD2. CDR1 and CDR2 from the germline V gene are LNHDA and SQIVND (reference sequence). This CDR3 contains 15 residues. J gave up 4 bases and V 4 bases, and 3 bases lay outside the gene matches. The CDR3 bases are TGTGCCAGTAGTACTAGCGGGAGGGCATCAGATACGCAGTATTTT. This encodes CASSTSGRASDTQYF.

This clonotype was seen at least ten times. The CDR3 loop reads CSVADTQYF. CDR3 nucleotide sequence: TGCAGCGTTGCAGATACGCAGTATTTT. This chain connects TRBV29-1 to TRBJ2-3; D is undetermined. CDR3 length equals 9 residues. Germline assignment: CDR1 SQVTM and CDR2 ANQGSEA. The V end was cut by 4 bases, the J end by 4 bases, with 0 bases between.